Listed below are T cell receptor beta chains from one sample, sequenced in a study of T-cell reconstitution after alpha-beta-depleted transplantation in children. TCRdb passed the PCR reads through MiXCR, listing each CDR3 protein once. The table shows 450,000 to 550,000 distinct CDR3 sequences, with roughly 10% occurring only once. Material: PBMCs, mostly from graft donor cells, obtained 180 days after TCRalphabeta/CD19-depleted stem cell transplant. The receptors originated from a female patient aged 2 to 10 who had a stem cell transplant for aplastic anemia, so the T cells may come from the graft donor. The CDR3 runs from the conserved cysteine through the conserved F or W. Each record gives: CDR3 DNA, CDR3 protein, D gene, J gene, clone size, V gene. A D gene is named only where the DNA matches it firmly. Clone size is not always given. Where it is, it says once, few, many or a class for expanded clones.

TGTGCCAGCAGCTCACGTCTAGCGCTTGAGCAGTTCTTC CASSSRLALEQFF - TRBJ2-1 - TRBV5-6
TGTGCCACCAGTGATCGGGGACTAGCGGGAGCCGGAGATACGCAGTATTTT CATSDRGLAGAGDTQYF TRBD2 TRBJ2-3 - TRBV24-1
TGCAGTGCTAGAGATGGGACAGCGAACACTGAAGCTTTCTTT CSARDGTANTEAFF TRBD1 TRBJ1-1 few TRBV20-1
TGCGCCAGCAGCCATGCCCACAGGAACACTGAAGCTTTCTTT CASSHAHRNTEAFF - TRBJ1-1 few TRBV4-3
TGTGCCAGCAGTTCGGACAGGTCCTTCCAAGAGACCCAGTACTTC CASSSDRSFQETQYF TRBD1 TRBJ2-5 - TRBV6-5
TGTGCCAGCAGTCATAGGGGAGGGACTAGCAAGAATGAGCAGTTCTTC CASSHRGGTSKNEQFF TRBD2 TRBJ2-1 - TRBV7-9
TGTGCCAGCAGCTTAGGGGGACAGGGGATCCTAGCCAAAAACATTCAGTACTTC CASSLGGQGILAKNIQYF TRBD1 TRBJ2-4 - TRBV11-2
TGTGCCAGTAGTGCCCGGACAAATCCAATCTCGAACACTGAAGCTTTCTTT CASSARTNPISNTEAFF - TRBJ1-1 - TRBV19
TGTGCCAGCAGTTCGCATAGCGGGGGATACAATGAGCAGTTCTTC CASSSHSGGYNEQFF TRBD2 TRBJ2-1 few TRBV12-3/TRBV12-4
TGTGCCAGCACAGACCAAGCGAAGGGGGCGTTGACAGATACGCAGTATTTT CASTDQAKGALTDTQYF TRBD1 TRBJ2-3 many TRBV7-3
TGTGCCACCAGCAGAGCTAGCGGGAGGGCCCCCGGGGAGCTGTTTTTT CATSRASGRAPGELFF TRBD2 TRBJ2-2 few TRBV15
TGCAGCGTTGGAAGCTACAGGGAGGGTTTAGGGGGCTACACCTTC CSVGSYREGLGGYTF - TRBJ1-2 - TRBV29-1
TGTGCCAGCAGCTTAGGGGACAGGGGGCAAGCTGAAGCTTTCTTT CASSLGDRGQAEAFF TRBD1 TRBJ1-1 - TRBV7-9
TGTGCCAGCAGTCGACAGGGGGCAAGAGAGACCCAGTACTTC CASSRQGARETQYF TRBD1 TRBJ2-5 few TRBV2
TGTGCCACCAGCCAAGATATGGGCTACACCTTC CATSQDMGYTF - TRBJ1-2 - TRBV15
TGTGCCACGGGTCAGGGGTCCTTCAATGAGCAGTTCTTC CATGQGSFNEQFF - TRBJ2-1 - TRBV12-3/TRBV12-4
TGTGCCAGCAGCTTAGCGGCGGGAGTCACCGGGGAGCTGTTTTTT CASSLAAGVTGELFF TRBD2 TRBJ2-2 - TRBV7-2
TGTGCCAGCAGTGGGACAGGGGGAGGCAATCAGCCCCAGCATTTT CASSGTGGGNQPQHF TRBD1 TRBJ1-5 - TRBV12-3/TRBV12-4
TGTGCCACCAGTGATTCAAACAGGGTCCACGAGCAGTACTTC CATSDSNRVHEQYF - TRBJ2-7 few TRBV24-1
TGTGCCAGCAGTTGGAGAAGGAGTAACTATGGCTACACCTTC CASSWRRSNYGYTF - TRBJ1-2 few TRBV6-2/TRBV6-3
TGTGCCAGCAGTAGAGGCAGGGCCACCGGGGAGCTGTTTTTT CASSRGRATGELFF - TRBJ2-2 few TRBV25-1
TGTGCCAGCAGTTGCGATAGGACAGGGAGCTCCTACGAGCAGTACTTC CASSCDRTGSSYEQYF TRBD1 TRBJ2-7 few TRBV6-5